Below, 20 T cell receptor beta chains from the same sample are listed, as sequenced in a study of blood T cell repertoires in COVID-19 (dated by TCRdb to about 2020). Libraries were constructed by the immunoSEQ multiplex PCR assay. What TCRdb holds here is the immuneACCESS table cut down to in-frame rearrangements. Part of the clones is not present; checked against another copy, under half of the missing clones reflect an unresolved V gene, and the others are unexplained. Recorded for this sample are around 160,000 clones; more than 80% of them occurred a single time. Approximately 3% of the sample is taken by the ten largest. Sequences were obtained from peripheral blood. These receptors originate from a man in his 60s with acute or convalescent COVID-19.

The chain couples TRBV19 to TRBJ2-5; 9 bases are a match to TRBD1. J lost 5 bases, V lost 5 bases, and 12 bases had no gene match. Germline V gives CDR1 LNHDA, CDR2 SQIVND (reference sequence). The CDR3 totals 16 residues. The CDR3 nucleotides read TGTGCCAGTAGTTACGCCGGTCGGACAGGGGATGAGACCCAGTACTTC. Its protein is CASSYAGRTGDETQYF.

V usage is TRBV12-3 or TRBV12-4 and J usage is TRBJ1-2; 8 positions agree with TRBD1. The CDR3 spans 13 residues. J was trimmed by 8 bases and V by 6 bases; bases with no gene match: 8. The CDR3 protein is CASRRQGAGGYTF. The CDR3 nucleotides are TGTGCCAGCAGGCGTCAGGGGGCGGGAGGCTACACCTTC.

The J gene is TRBJ2-7, the V gene TRBV2; D perhaps matches TRBD1 (6 bases). This CDR3 is built from 13 residues. Trimming removed 5 bases from V and 3 bases from J, with 11 bases in between. From germline, CDR1 is SNHLY and CDR2 FYNNEI. In DNA, the CDR3 is TGTGCCAGCAGTCTGTCAGGGGACTACGAGCAGTACTTC. As protein: CASSLSGDYEQYF.

This chain links TRBV11-3 with TRBJ2-1; 8 bases match TRBD2. V was pared by 6 bases and J by 5 bases, with 6 bases of the junction left unmatched. Germline V lookup: CDR1 SGHNT, CDR2 YENEEA. This CDR3 has 14 amino acids. CDR3 nucleotides: TGTGCCAGCAGTCGGGGGGGCCGCGACAATGAGCAGTTCTTC. Its protein product is CASSRGGRDNEQFF.

The chain employs TRBV5-6 and TRBJ1-3; TRBD1 might be the D (6 bases). The CDR3 contains 16 residues. The germline gives CDR1 SGHDT, CDR2 YYEEEE. Trimming pared 1 base from V and 0 bases from J, leaving 11 bases between. This CDR3 is CASSLLDRYSGNTIYF. In nucleotides, the CDR3 is TGTGCCAGCAGCTTGTTGGACAGATACTCTGGAAACACCATATATTTT.

DNA for the CDR3: TGTGCCAGCAGCCAAGGGTGGGGTAGCGGGGGCGTGAGCAATGAGCAGTTCTTC. Translation: CASSQGWGSGGVSNEQFF. V and J are TRBV14 and TRBJ2-1, with 9 bases identical to TRBD2. The junction had 13 bases not matched to a gene; V was cut back by 1 base and J by 6 bases. Germline CDR1 reads SGHDN; CDR2 reads FVKESK. The CDR3 spans 18 residues.

The chain employs TRBV7-6 and TRBJ2-1; 7 bases map to TRBD1. This CDR3 is 16 amino acids long. With 0 bases clipped from V and 0 bases from J, the junction kept 2 bases outside the gene matches. The germline gives CDR1 SGHVS, CDR2 FNYEAQ. This CDR3 is CASSLATGSSYNEQFF. In nucleotides, the CDR3 is TGTGCCAGCAGCTTAGCGACAGGGAGCTCCTACAATGAGCAGTTCTTC.

The V gene is TRBV11-3, the J gene TRBJ1-2; possible D gene TRBD1, 6 bases. Per germline, CDR1 SGHNT and CDR2 YENEEA. Trimming removed 6 bases at V and 8 bases at J, with 13 bases between. The CDR3 spans 12 residues. The CDR3 nucleotides are TGTGCCAGCAGAACCAGGGGAGGGGGCTACACCTTC. This gives the protein CASRTRGGGYTF.

The V and J genes are TRBV6-1 and TRBJ2-2; perhaps TRBD1 as D (6 bases). The CDR3 contains 16 residues. Germline CDR1 reads MNHNS; CDR2 reads SASEGT. V lost 1 base and J lost 6, with 15 bases in between. The CDR3 DNA is TGTGCCAGCAGTGAAGGCGCCACAGGGTGGGCCGGGGAGCTGTTTTTT. It is translated as CASSEGATGWAGELFF.

The genes are TRBV2 and TRBJ1-5; 9 nucleotides agree with TRBD1. J lost 7 bases, V lost 6 bases, and 13 bases had no gene match. The CDR3 runs to 16 residues. Germline V lookup: CDR1 SNHLY, CDR2 FYNNEI. CDR3 region: CASSSDRGATRQPQHF. The DNA for the CDR3 is TGTGCCAGCAGCTCGGACAGGGGCGCAACTAGGCAGCCCCAGCATTTT.

The CDR3 here is CASSEDSVRVKPQHF. For the CDR3, the DNA is TGTGCCAGCAGCGAGGACTCTGTACGGGTGAAGCCCCAGCATTTT. J is TRBJ1-5 and V is TRBV7-2; unclear D gene. The CDR3 length is 15 residues. Germline V CDR1 and CDR2: SGHTA, FQGNSA. V dropped 5 bases and J dropped 8 bases, with 19 bases sitting between them. Complete variable domain (other parts from reference TRBV7-2 and TRBJ1-5): GAGVSQSPSNKVTEKGKDVELRCDPISGHTALYWYRQSLGQGLEFLIYFQGNSAPDKSGLPSDRFSAERTGGSVSTLTIQRTQQEDSAVYLCASSEDSVRVKPQHFGDGTRLSIL.

This sequence joins TRBV7-8 and TRBJ1-5, with D uncertain. Trimming took 3 bases from V and 5 from J, leaving 5 bases between them. The CDR3 contains 12 residues. Germline lookup yields CDR1 SGHVS and CDR2 FQNEAQ. The DNA for the CDR3 is TGTGCCAGCAGCTTGTATGATCAGCCCCAGCATTTT. It yields the protein CASSLYDQPQHF.

CDR3 in DNA: TGTGCCAGCAGCTTGGGCGGACTCAGGGGTGAGGGCTATGGCTACACCTTC. Protein: CASSLGGLRGEGYGYTF. The V and J genes are TRBV5-6 and TRBJ1-2; perhaps TRBD1 as D (6 bases). The CDR3 is made up of 17 amino acids. In germline, CDR1 is SGHDT, CDR2 YYEEEE. V gave up 0 bases and J gave up 4 bases, with 19 bases separating them.

The chain combines TRBV5-4 with TRBJ1-3; D not certain. Germline assignment: CDR1 SGHNT and CDR2 YYREEE (reference sequence). This CDR3 comprises 16 residues. V dropped 3 bases and J dropped 0 bases, with 13 bases sitting between them. CDR3: CASSSGMQRSGNTIYF. The CDR3 nucleotides read TGTGCCAGCAGCTCGGGGATGCAGCGCTCTGGAAACACCATATATTTT.

This clone has a single count. The chain links TRBV9 to TRBJ2-7; TRBD1 matches 9 bases. The length of the CDR3 is 16 residues. Germline loops: CDR1 SGDLS, CDR2 YYNGEE. V was clipped by 0 bases and J by 4 bases; unmatched bases: 8. The DNA of the CDR3 is TGTGCCAGCAGCGTAGCTTTGACAGGGGGTCGGTACGAGCAGTACTTC. Encoded protein: CASSVALTGGRYEQYF.

This clone was recorded only once. The CDR3 loop reads CATSRGGRGGNEQFF. The CDR3 DNA follows: TGTGCCACCAGCAGAGGTGGGAGAGGGGGCAATGAGCAGTTCTTC. The chain employs TRBV15 and TRBJ2-1, with D perhaps TRBD1 (6 bases). Deletions cut 1 base from V and 6 bases from J, with 13 bases between. The CDR3 extends over 15 amino acids. Germline CDR1 reads LNHNV; CDR2 reads YYDKDF (reference sequence).

This sequence joins TRBV2 and TRBJ1-5, with D unresolved. Germline assignment: CDR1 SNHLY and CDR2 FYNNEI. Between the trimmed V and J ends, which lost 6 bases and 2 bases, there was a span of 11 bases. The CDR3 is 14 residues long. CDR3 loop: CASRMNGGNQPQHF. The CDR3 DNA follows: TGTGCCAGCAGGATGAATGGAGGCAATCAGCCCCAGCATTTT.

The chain joins TRBV6-5 to TRBJ1-2; TRBD1 agrees at 7 bases. V shed 5 bases, J shed 1 base, and the junction held 7 bases outside the gene matches. CDR1 and CDR2 (germline): MNHEY, SVGAGI. The CDR3 has 15 amino acids. CDR3 nucleotides: TGTGCCAGCAGTCCAACAGGGGTCATTAACTATGGCTACACCTTC. Its protein is CASSPTGVINYGYTF.

This clone was seen a single time. This chain uses TRBV4-1 with TRBJ2-2; maybe TRBD2 (7 bases). With 6 bases removed from V and 4 bases from J, the gap between germline ends came to 18 bases. This CDR3 has 16 amino acids. Germline V gives CDR1 MGHRA, CDR2 YSYEKL. The CDR3 protein is CASSREAGALTGELFF. The CDR3 bases are TGCGCCAGCAGTCGTGAGGCGGGGGCCCTCACCGGGGAGCTGTTTTTT.

The chain couples TRBV15 to TRBJ2-1, with D tentatively TRBD1 (5 bases). This CDR3 is built from 15 residues. In germline, CDR1 is LNHNV, CDR2 YYDKDF (reference sequence). V lost 4 bases to trimming and J lost 3 bases, with 13 bases between them. The CDR3 bases are TGTGCCACCAGCATTCAGGGTATGGTCTACAATGAGCAGTTCTTC. It translates to CATSIQGMVYNEQFF.